This entry concerns a single TCR beta chain. This record belongs to a study of blood T cell repertoires in COVID-19. Study background: Acute and convalescent COVID-19 samples came from the United States, Italy and Spain. The cDNA or gDNA used as material had been derived from T cells, B-cell-depleted T cells, or PBMCs.

Only in-frame clones appear in the TCRdb table, and some are missing; sequencing was by immunoSEQ multiplex PCR. The sample includes 150,000 to 200,000 clones, about 78% seen only once; the top ten take around 8.9%. V lost 4 bases, J lost 1 base, and 6 bases lay in between. CDR1 and CDR2 (germline): GTSNPN, SVGIG (reference sequence). CDR3 length equals 12 residues. The chain employs TRBV30 and TRBJ2-3, with D perhaps TRBD2 (6 bases). The specimen was peripheral blood. The receptor comes from a woman between 45 and 60 years old with active or convalescent COVID-19. The CDR3, as DNA: TGTGCCTGGATAGCGGGCACAGATACGCAGTATTTT. Protein: CAWIAGTDTQYF. The variable domain in full, completed from reference TRBV30 and TRBJ2-3, reads SQTIHQWPATLVQPVGSPLSLECTVEGTSNPNLYWYRQAAGRGLQLLFYSVGIGQISSEVPQNLSASRPQDRQFILSSKKLLLSDSGFYLCAWIAGTDTQYFGPGTRLTVL.